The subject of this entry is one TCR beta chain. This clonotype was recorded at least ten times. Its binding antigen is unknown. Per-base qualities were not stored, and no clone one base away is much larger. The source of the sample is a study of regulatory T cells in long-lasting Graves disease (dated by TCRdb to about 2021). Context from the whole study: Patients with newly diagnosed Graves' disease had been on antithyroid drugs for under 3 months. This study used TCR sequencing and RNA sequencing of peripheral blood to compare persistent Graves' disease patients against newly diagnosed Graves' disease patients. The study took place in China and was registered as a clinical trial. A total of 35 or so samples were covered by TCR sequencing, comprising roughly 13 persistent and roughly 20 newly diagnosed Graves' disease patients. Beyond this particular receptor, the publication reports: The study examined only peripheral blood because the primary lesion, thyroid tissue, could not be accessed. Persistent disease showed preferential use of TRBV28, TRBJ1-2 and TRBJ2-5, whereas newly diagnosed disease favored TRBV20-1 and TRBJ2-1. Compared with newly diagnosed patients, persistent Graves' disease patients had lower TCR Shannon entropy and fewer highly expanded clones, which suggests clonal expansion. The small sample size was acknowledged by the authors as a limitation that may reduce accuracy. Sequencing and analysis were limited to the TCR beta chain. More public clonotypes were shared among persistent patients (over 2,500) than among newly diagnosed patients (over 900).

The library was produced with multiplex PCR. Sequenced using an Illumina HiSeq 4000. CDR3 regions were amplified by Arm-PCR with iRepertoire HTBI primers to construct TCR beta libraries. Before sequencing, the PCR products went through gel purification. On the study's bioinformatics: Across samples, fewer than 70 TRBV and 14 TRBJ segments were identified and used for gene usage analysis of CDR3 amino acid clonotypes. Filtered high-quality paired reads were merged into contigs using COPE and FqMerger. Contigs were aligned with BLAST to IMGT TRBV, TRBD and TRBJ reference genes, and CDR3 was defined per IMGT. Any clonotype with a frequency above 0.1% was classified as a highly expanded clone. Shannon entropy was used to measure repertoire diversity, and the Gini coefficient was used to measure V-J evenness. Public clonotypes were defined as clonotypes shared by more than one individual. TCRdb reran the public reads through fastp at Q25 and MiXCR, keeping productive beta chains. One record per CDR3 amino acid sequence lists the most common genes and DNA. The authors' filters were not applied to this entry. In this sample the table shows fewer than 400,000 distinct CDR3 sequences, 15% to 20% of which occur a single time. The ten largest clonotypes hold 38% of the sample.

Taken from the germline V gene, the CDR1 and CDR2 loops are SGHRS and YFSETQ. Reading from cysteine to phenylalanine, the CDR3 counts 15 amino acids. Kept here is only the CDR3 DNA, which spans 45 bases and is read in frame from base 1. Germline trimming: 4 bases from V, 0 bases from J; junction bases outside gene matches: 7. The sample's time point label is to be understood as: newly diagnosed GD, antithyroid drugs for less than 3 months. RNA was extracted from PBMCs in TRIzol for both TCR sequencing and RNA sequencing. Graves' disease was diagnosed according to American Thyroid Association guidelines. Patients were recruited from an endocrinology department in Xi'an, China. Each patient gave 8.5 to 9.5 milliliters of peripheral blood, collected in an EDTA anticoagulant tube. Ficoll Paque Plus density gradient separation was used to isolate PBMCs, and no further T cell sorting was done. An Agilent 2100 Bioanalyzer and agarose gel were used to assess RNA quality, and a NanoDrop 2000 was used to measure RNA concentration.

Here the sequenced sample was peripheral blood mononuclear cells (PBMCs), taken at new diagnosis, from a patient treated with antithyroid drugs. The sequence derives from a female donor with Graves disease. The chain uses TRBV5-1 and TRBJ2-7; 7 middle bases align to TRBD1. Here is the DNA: TGCGCCAGCAGCCCCGCCGGACAGGCCTCCTACGAGCAGTACTTC. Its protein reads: CASSPAGQASYEQYF.